This TCR beta chain came from a study of blood T cells in healthy people across ages. Comments on this clonotype: Antigen: not known.

The study, taken as a whole, reports: Donors of long life had a larger count of naive CD4+ cells and greater diversity than aged donors.

For the second PCR, which ran for roughly 6 to 12 cycles, a sample-barcoded 5' primer and a J-beta primer mix were used. TCRdb processed the 5' RACE reads anew with MiXCR; each CDR3 protein has one entry. The table records 650,000 to 1,000,000 distinct CDR3 sequences, about 37% of them present only once. Germline lookup yields CDR1 SQVTM and CDR2 ANQGSEA. The CDR3 has 15 residues. Trimming removed 3 bases from V and 4 bases from J; junction bases left unmatched: 7. The sample was blood. This TCR was sampled from a man younger than 35 in good health. The gene calls are TRBV29-1 and TRBJ2-3; 10 bases fit TRBD1. The DNA for the CDR3 is TGCAGCGTTGAGGGGTGGGGACAGGGGCCAGATACGCAGTATTTT. Protein product: CSVEGWGQGPDTQYF.